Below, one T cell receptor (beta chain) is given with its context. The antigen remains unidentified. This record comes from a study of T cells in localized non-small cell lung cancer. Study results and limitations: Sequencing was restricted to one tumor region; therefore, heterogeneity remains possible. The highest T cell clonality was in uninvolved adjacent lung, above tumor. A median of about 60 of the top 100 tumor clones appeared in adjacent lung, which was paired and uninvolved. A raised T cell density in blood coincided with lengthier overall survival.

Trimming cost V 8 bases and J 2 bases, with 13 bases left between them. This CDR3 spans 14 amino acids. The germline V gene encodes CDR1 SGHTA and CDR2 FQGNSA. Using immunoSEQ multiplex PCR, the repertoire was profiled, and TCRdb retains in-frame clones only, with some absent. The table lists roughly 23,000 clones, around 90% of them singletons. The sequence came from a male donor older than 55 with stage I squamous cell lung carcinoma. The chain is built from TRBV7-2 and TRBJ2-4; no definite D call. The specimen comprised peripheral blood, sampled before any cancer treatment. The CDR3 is CASAIPSTKNIQYF. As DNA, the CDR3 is TGTGCCAGCGCTATTCCTTCTACCAAAAACATTCAGTACTTC. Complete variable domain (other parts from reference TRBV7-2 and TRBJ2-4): GAGVSQSPSNKVTEKGKDVELRCDPISGHTALYWYRQSLGQGLEFLIYFQGNSAPDKSGLPSDRFSAERTGGSVSTLTIQRTQQEDSAVYLCASAIPSTKNIQYFGAGTRLSVL.